Below, 26 T cell receptor beta chains from the same sample are listed, as sequenced in a study of post-analysis software for immune sequencing data. Findings and caveats of the study: Patients carried roughly five TRBV segments more frequently than controls did, and TRBV5-6, TRBV5-1 and TRBV20-1 were among them.

Unique molecular identifiers featured in each of the TCR beta cDNA libraries. TCRdb passed the PCR reads through MiXCR, listing each CDR3 protein once. The sample includes about half a million distinct CDR3 sequences, roughly 46% of them seen just once. Their antigens are not known. Source material: blood. The receptors come from a girl between 5 and 17 years old with multiple sclerosis.

A few counts support this clonotype. The chain combines TRBV14 with TRBJ2-7; 11 bases map to TRBD1. With 3 bases clipped from V and 2 bases from J, the junction kept 6 bases outside the gene matches. The CDR3 spans 16 residues. CDR1 is SGHDN, CDR2 FVKESK, per germline. The CDR3 DNA reads TGTGCCAGCAGCCACCCGAGGACAGGGGGCGCCTACGAGCAGTACTTC. It translates to CASSHPRTGGAYEQYF.

This chain links TRBV24-1 with TRBJ2-2; the D is unclear. This CDR3 is 15 amino acids long. Per the germline V gene, CDR1 is KGHDR and CDR2 is SFDVKD. V lost 3 bases, J lost 4 bases, and 11 bases lay in between. CDR3 coding DNA: TGTGCCACCAGTGATCACCAGAGGTCCACCGGGGAGCTGTTTTTT. Residues: CATSDHQRSTGELFF.

The rearrangement joins TRBV28 to TRBJ2-5; D not resolved. The closer fit of TRBJ2-7 to the DNA end suggests the J call may be wrong. This CDR3 is 13 amino acids long. The germline gives CDR1 MDHEN, CDR2 SYDVKM. CDR3 in DNA: TGTGCCAACCCCCCGGCCGGACCCTACGAGCAGTACTTC. It is translated as CANPPAGPYEQYF.

This chain links TRBV5-1 with TRBJ2-5; TRBD2 aligns across 11 bases. The CDR3 extends over 16 amino acids. Per the germline V gene, CDR1 is SGHRS and CDR2 is YFSETQ. V trimming: 4 bases; J trimming: 5 bases; junction bases outside the gene matches: 10. The CDR3 DNA reads as TGCGCCAGCAGCCTCCAGACTAGCGGGATGCAGGAGACCCAGTACTTC. It codes for CASSLQTSGMQETQYF.

V gene TRBV12-3 or TRBV12-4 combines with J gene TRBJ2-1; D is ambiguous. V was trimmed by 2 bases and J by 3 bases, leaving 5 bases between them. The CDR3 length is 13 residues. CDR3 DNA sequence: TGTGCCAGCAGTTTACACCTCTACAATGAGCAGTTCTTC. This translates into CASSLHLYNEQFF.

This chain uses TRBV7-7 with TRBJ2-2; D perhaps matches TRBD2 (6 bases). Germline assignment: CDR1 SSHAT and CDR2 FNYEAQ (reference sequence). The CDR3 is 13 residues long. CDR3 DNA: TGTGCTAGCGGACCGGGAGTGGAAGGGGAGCTGTTTTTT. This gives the protein CASGPGVEGELFF.

The rearrangement uses TRBV7-2 and TRBJ2-3, with 7 positions matching TRBD2. CDR3 length: 15 amino acids. The V gene end was trimmed by 1 base and the J gene end by 5 bases; junction bases not matched to a gene: 6. In germline, CDR1 is SGHTA, CDR2 FQGNSA. The CDR3: CASSLGGGWEDTQYF. The CDR3 DNA reads as TGTGCCAGCAGCTTAGGGGGAGGGTGGGAAGATACGCAGTATTTT.

The CDR3 is CASSRGPGSAETQYF. In DNA, the CDR3 is TGTGCCAGCAGCCGAGGGCCAGGGAGTGCAGAGACCCAGTACTTC. The rearrangement uses TRBV3-1 and TRBJ2-5; D is possibly TRBD1 or TRBD2 (5 bases each). This CDR3 is 15 amino acids long. Germline CDR1 LGHDT, CDR2 YNNKEL (reference sequence). V lost 4 bases and J 4 bases, leaving 16 bases between the germline ends.

This clonotype appeared many times. The chain uses TRBV28 and TRBJ2-7, with D perhaps TRBD1 (6 bases). The CDR3 length is 12 residues. Germline V CDR1 and CDR2: MDHEN, SYDVKM. V was shortened by 5 bases and J by 6 bases, with 11 bases between the two germline ends. The CDR3 DNA follows: TGTGCCAGCAGTAGGGGGAAGAGCGAGCAGTACTTC. It yields the protein CASSRGKSEQYF.

The J gene is TRBJ2-3, the V gene TRBV9, with D possibly matching TRBD2 (6 bases). The CDR3 is 15 amino acids. Looked up from germline, CDR1 is SGDLS and CDR2 is YYNGEE. Trimming pared 0 bases from V and 6 bases from J, leaving 14 bases between. The CDR3 loop reads CASSVERLGGDTQYF. The CDR3 nucleotides read TGTGCCAGCAGCGTAGAAAGACTAGGCGGGGATACGCAGTATTTT. The entire variable domain, with the rest obtained from reference TRBV9 and TRBJ2-3, is as follows: DSGVTQTPKHLITATGQRVTLRCSPRSGDLSVYWYQQSLDQGLQFLIQYYNGEERAKGNILERFSAQQFPDLHSELNLSSLELGDSALYFCASSVERLGGDTQYFGPGTRLTVL.

The J gene is TRBJ2-1, the V gene TRBV2, with TRBD2 matching 9 bases. CDR1 and CDR2 (germline): SNHLY, FYNNEI. The length of the CDR3 is 15 residues. J gave up 0 bases and V 10 bases, and 7 bases lay outside the gene matches. The CDR3 here is CATVLSGSSYNEQFF. CDR3 DNA sequence: TGTGCCACCGTTCTTAGCGGGAGCTCCTACAATGAGCAGTTCTTC.

This clonotype was seen a handful of times. J is TRBJ2-7 and V is TRBV12-3 or TRBV12-4; 7 positions agree with TRBD2. With V trimmed by 6 bases and J by 1 base, 3 bases remained unmatched. The CDR3 is 13 amino acids. CDR3 bases: TGTGCCAGCAGCGGGGACTATTCCTACGAGCAGTACTTC. Amino acid sequence: CASSGDYSYEQYF.

A few counts support this clonotype. The rearrangement uses TRBV20-1 and TRBJ2-3, with 12 bases lining up with TRBD2. V lost 5 bases and J lost 5; bases outside the gene matches: 14. Germline-derived CDR1 and CDR2 are DFQATT and SNEGSKA (reference sequence). The CDR3 is 17 residues long. The CDR3 nucleotides read TGCAGTGCTGAGTACCCTAGCGGGAGGGCCCTCGGAGATACGCAGTATTTT. Amino acids: CSAEYPSGRALGDTQYF.

This chain links TRBV5-1 with TRBJ2-7, with no clear D. The CDR3 spans 13 residues. V was cut by 1 base and J by 5 bases, with 10 bases left in between. Germline assignment: CDR1 SGHRS and CDR2 YFSETQ. As DNA, the CDR3 is TGCGCCAGCAGCTTGAATATGGGGAACGAGCAGTACTTC. As protein: CASSLNMGNEQYF.

The genes are TRBV6-5 and TRBJ1-2; tentative D call: TRBD1 (5 bases). Between the trimmed V and J ends, which lost 6 bases and 8 bases, there was a span of 10 bases. This CDR3 comprises 11 residues. CDR1 MNHEY and CDR2 SVGAGI come from the germline V gene. The CDR3: CASRSGRGYTF. The CDR3, as DNA: TGTGCCAGCAGATCAGGGCGAGGCTACACCTTC.

J is TRBJ2-3 and V is TRBV12-3 or TRBV12-4; 12 bases fit TRBD2. This CDR3 region has 16 residues. V shed 8 bases, J shed 3 bases, and the junction held 9 bases outside the gene matches. DNA for the CDR3: TGTGCCAGCGGTTCTAGCGGGAGGGCCAAGACAGATACGCAGTATTTT. Protein: CASGSSGRAKTDTQYF.

In DNA, the CDR3 is TGCAGTGCTACCCAGTTGGCAGATACGCAGTATTTT. This codes for CSATQLADTQYF. The V gene is TRBV20-1, the J gene TRBJ2-3; no firm D call. This CDR3 is built from 12 residues. Trimming took 4 bases from V and 4 from J, leaving 9 bases between them. Looked up from germline, CDR1 is DFQATT and CDR2 is SNEGSKA (reference sequence).

The chain has TRBV15 and TRBJ1-1; D is perhaps TRBD1 (5 bases). The CDR3 is 15 amino acids. Trimming took off 0 bases at V and 4 bases at J, with 12 bases between the two ends. Germline-derived CDR1 and CDR2 are LNHNV and YYDKDF (reference sequence). The chain's CDR3 is CATSREEGEGTEAFF. DNA of the CDR3: TGTGCCACCAGCAGAGAGGAAGGGGAGGGCACTGAAGCTTTCTTT. The whole variable domain, filled in from reference TRBV15 and TRBJ1-1, reads DAMVIQNPRYQVTQFGKPVTLSCSQTLNHNVMYWYQQKSSQAPKLLFHYYDKDFNNEADTPDNFQSRRPNTSFCFLDIRSPGLGDTAMYLCATSREEGEGTEAFFGQGTRLTVV.

This clonotype was seen a handful of times. J is TRBJ2-7 and V is TRBV15; unclear D gene. The CDR3 extends over 13 amino acids. CDR1 and CDR2 from the germline V gene are LNHNV and YYDKDF (reference sequence). Between the trimmed V and J ends, which lost 0 bases and 4 bases, there was a span of 7 bases. This CDR3 reads CATSRDLGYEQYF. The DNA for the CDR3 is TGTGCCACCAGCAGAGATCTGGGTTACGAGCAGTACTTC. The whole variable domain, filled in from reference TRBV15 and TRBJ2-7, reads DAMVIQNPRYQVTQFGKPVTLSCSQTLNHNVMYWYQQKSSQAPKLLFHYYDKDFNNEADTPDNFQSRRPNTSFCFLDIRSPGLGDTAMYLCATSRDLGYEQYFGPGTRLTVT.

The chain couples TRBV5-1 to TRBJ1-2; D gene uncertain. Trimming removed 0 bases at V and 2 bases at J, with 11 bases between. The CDR3 has 15 amino acids. The V gene's germline CDR1 is SGHRS and CDR2 YFSETQ. The CDR3 loop is CASSLDEGGNYGYTF. CDR3 DNA sequence: TGCGCCAGCAGCTTGGACGAAGGCGGGAACTATGGCTACACCTTC.

The J gene is TRBJ2-1, the V gene TRBV7-2; D is tentatively TRBD1 or TRBD2 (5 bases each). The CDR3 extends over 13 amino acids. V lost 1 base to trimming and J lost 10 bases, with 11 bases between them. The germline V gene has CDR1 SGHTA and CDR2 FQGNSA. The CDR3 DNA follows: TGTGCCAGCAGCTTAGACGGGGCAGGAGAGCAGTTCTTC. Residues: CASSLDGAGEQFF.

This clonotype has more than one count but fewer than ten. The chain combines TRBV7-3 with TRBJ2-1; D remains ambiguous. CDR1 is SGHTA and CDR2 is FQGTGA in the germline V gene. This CDR3 is built from 14 residues. The V and J ends lost 3 bases and 5 bases respectively, with 11 bases between them. CDR3 region: CASSFDRHNNEQFF. DNA for the CDR3: TGTGCCAGCAGCTTTGATCGGCACAACAATGAGCAGTTCTTC.

This clonotype was counted only a few times. This sequence joins TRBV29-1 and TRBJ2-1, with 7 bases that match TRBD1. CDR1 and CDR2 from the germline V gene are SQVTM and ANQGSEA. The CDR3 covers 13 residues. With 5 bases clipped from V and 2 bases from J, the junction kept 3 bases outside the gene matches. The CDR3 coding sequence is TGCAGCGTTACCGGGACAGCCTACAATGAGCAGTTCTTC. It specifies CSVTGTAYNEQFF.

V gene TRBV4-1 combines with J gene TRBJ2-5, with 14 bases lining up with TRBD2. Trimming took 5 bases from V and 5 from J; bases not matched to a gene: 4. The CDR3 runs to 15 residues. CDR1 and CDR2 from the germline V gene are MGHRA and YSYEKL. CDR3 sequence reads: CASSWTSGRRETQYF. CDR3 bases: TGCGCCAGCAGCTGGACTAGCGGGAGGAGGGAGACCCAGTACTTC.

To note about this clonotype: One junction end does not reproduce the germline sequence, and a read error may be involved. This sequence joins TRBV20-1 and TRBJ2-3, with D perhaps TRBD2 (6 bases). Germline lookup yields CDR1 DFQATT and CDR2 SNEGSKA (reference sequence). The CDR3 consists of 14 residues. For the CDR3, the DNA is TGCAGTGCAGGGCCCGGGAGCCGCACAGATGCGCAGTATTTT. As protein: CSAGPGSRTDAQYF.

This sequence joins TRBV7-6 and TRBJ1-4, with 7 bases aligning to TRBD1. Per germline, CDR1 SGHVS and CDR2 FNYEAQ. Trimming took 5 bases from V and 8 from J; bases not matched to a gene: 5. CDR3 size: 13 residues. The CDR3 region has the DNA TGTGCCAGCAGCAAACAGGGGTGGGAAAAACTGTTTTTT. Encoded protein: CASSKQGWEKLFF.